These 18 T cell receptor beta chains came from one sample sequenced in a study of T-cell reconstitution after alpha-beta-depleted transplantation in children. Preparation of the TCRbeta library was carried out with unique molecular identifiers. TCRdb reprocessed the PCR reads with MiXCR, giving one entry per CDR3 protein. The data contain almost 500,000 distinct CDR3 sequences, around 12% of them seen just once; the ten biggest clones take up around 5.8%. The sequences come from PBMCs from the stem cell graft donor, collected from the stem cell graft. Receptors originate from a human donor who donated a stem cell graft to a child with combined immunodeficiency.

This clonotype was found a few times. The rearrangement joins TRBV27 to TRBJ2-7, with TRBD1 matching 7 bases. After removal of 5 bases from V and 7 bases from J, the junction contained 11 bases not matched to a gene. Per germline, CDR1 MNHEY and CDR2 SMNVEV (reference sequence). CDR3 length equals 14 residues. As DNA, the CDR3 is TGTGCCAGCAGTCCCCGGACAGGCTCCCCTGAGCAGTACTTC. Protein product: CASSPRTGSPEQYF.

V usage is TRBV14 and J usage is TRBJ2-1; possibly TRBD1 or TRBD2 for D (5 bases each). CDR3 length equals 14 residues. Per germline, CDR1 SGHDN and CDR2 FVKESK. V was trimmed by 2 bases and J by 10 bases, leaving 15 bases between them. CDR3 bases: TGTGCCAGCAGCCAATCCCGAGGGGAACGGGAGCAGTTCTTC. This gives the protein CASSQSRGEREQFF.

This clonotype was seen only a few times. The V call is TRBV12-3 or TRBV12-4, the J call TRBJ2-1, with a tentative D call TRBD2 (5 bases). This CDR3 is 14 amino acids long. V lost 3 bases to trimming and J lost 6 bases, with 12 bases between them. CDR3 protein: CASSFSEGFNEQFF. CDR3 nucleotides: TGTGCCAGCAGTTTTAGCGAGGGTTTCAATGAGCAGTTCTTC.

This clonotype was picked up a small number of times. The rearrangement joins TRBV9 to TRBJ2-1; TRBD2 might be the D (6 bases). With 3 bases removed from V and 8 bases from J, the gap between germline ends came to 21 bases. CDR3 length: 16 residues. The V gene's germline CDR1 is SGDLS and CDR2 YYNGEE. CDR3 residues: CASSAGRSGVTHEQFF. DNA for the CDR3: TGTGCCAGCAGCGCCGGTAGATCGGGAGTAACCCATGAGCAGTTCTTC.

This clonotype has ten or more counts. The chain employs TRBV6-2 or TRBV6-3 and TRBJ2-1; D not resolved. The germline V gene encodes CDR1 MNHEY and CDR2 SVGEGT. V shed 6 bases and J shed 0 bases, with 12 bases lying between them. CDR3 length equals 15 residues. This chain's CDR3 is CASRASGSSYNEQFF. CDR3 nucleotide sequence: TGTGCCAGCAGGGCTAGTGGTAGCTCCTACAATGAGCAGTTCTTC.

This sequence joins TRBV5-1 and TRBJ2-2; D gene uncertain. Germline V CDR1 and CDR2: SGHRS, YFSETQ. The length of the CDR3 is 13 residues. The V end was cut by 5 bases, the J end by 0 bases, with 5 bases between. The CDR3 loop is CASRGTNTGELFF. In nucleotides, the CDR3 is TGCGCCAGCAGGGGTACGAACACCGGGGAGCTGTTTTTT.

This chain connects TRBV15 to TRBJ1-2; 10 bases are shared with TRBD1. J gave up 6 bases and V 5 bases, and 6 bases lay outside the gene matches. The CDR3 covers 14 residues. Germline V gene data show CDR1 as LNHNV and CDR2 as YYDKDF (reference sequence). CDR3 coding DNA: TGTGCCACCAGCGCGGACAGGGGGTTGCATGGCTACACCTTC. Its translation is CATSADRGLHGYTF.

The sample holds many counts of this clonotype. The chain joins TRBV7-8 to TRBJ2-1, with D perhaps TRBD1 (6 bases). The CDR3 spans 17 residues. The V end was cut by 5 bases, the J end by 7 bases, with 24 bases between. Per the germline V gene, CDR1 is SGHVS and CDR2 is FQNEAQ. In nucleotides, the CDR3 is TGTGCCAGCAGCGTGACTACGTACAGGGTAGGGAGAAATGAGCAGTTCTTC. Its translation is CASSVTTYRVGRNEQFF.

This rearrangement joins TRBV20-1 to TRBJ2-7; TRBD1 matches 7 bases. This CDR3 region has 15 residues. With V trimmed by 0 bases and J by 3 bases, 8 bases remained unmatched. CDR1 and CDR2 (germline): DFQATT, SNEGSKA (reference sequence). DNA of the CDR3: TGCAGTGCTAGAGACGCTGACAGGGTTGGCTACGAGCAGTACTTC. This sequence encodes CSARDADRVGYEQYF.

This clonotype occurred many times. The gene calls are TRBV14 and TRBJ1-1; D is unresolved. V lost 4 bases to trimming and J lost 1 base, with 7 bases between them. This CDR3 comprises 13 residues. Germline V lookup: CDR1 SGHDN, CDR2 FVKESK. The CDR3 is CASSRGRNTEAFF. CDR3 nucleotides: TGTGCCAGCAGCCGAGGACGGAACACTGAAGCTTTCTTT. The full variable domain, rest sourced from reference TRBV14 and TRBJ1-1, is EAGVTQFPSHSVIEKGQTVTLRCDPISGHDNLYWYRRVMGKEIKFLLHFVKESKQDESGMPNNRFLAERTGGTYSTLKVQPAELEDSGVYFCASSRGRNTEAFFGQGTRLTVV.

The chain employs TRBV6-5 and TRBJ2-3, with 9 nucleotides matching TRBD2. Germline V lookup: CDR1 MNHEY, CDR2 SVGAGI. The CDR3 covers 15 residues. V was pared by 1 base and J by 6 bases, with 5 bases of the junction left unmatched. The CDR3 here is CASSYLAGVLDTQYF. In DNA form, the CDR3 reads TGTGCCAGCAGTTACTTAGCGGGGGTCCTGGATACGCAGTATTTT.

In its sample, this clonotype was seen a few times. The chain employs TRBV7-2 and TRBJ2-2; 8 bases align to TRBD2. The V and J ends lost 2 bases and 1 base, in that order; junction bases with no gene match: 0. The CDR3 runs to 15 residues. Germline assignment: CDR1 SGHTA and CDR2 FQGNSA. Written as DNA, the CDR3 is TGTGCCAGCAGCTTACGGGAGGGGAACACCGGGGAGCTGTTTTTT. Its protein product is CASSLREGNTGELFF. Variable domain in full (rest from reference TRBV7-2 and TRBJ2-2): GAGVSQSPSNKVTEKGKDVELRCDPISGHTALYWYRQSLGQGLEFLIYFQGNSAPDKSGLPSDRFSAERTGGSVSTLTIQRTQQEDSAVYLCASSLREGNTGELFFGEGSRLTVL.

The chain uses TRBV12-3 or TRBV12-4 and TRBJ1-3; D is uncertain. The CDR3 is made up of 14 amino acids. V was trimmed by 3 bases and J by 0 bases, leaving 6 bases between them. CDR3: CASSLMDSGNTIYF. The CDR3, as DNA: TGTGCCAGCAGTTTGATGGACTCTGGAAACACCATATATTTT.

V gene TRBV6-1 combines with J gene TRBJ2-7; 9 bases agree with TRBD1. This CDR3 spans 14 amino acids. CDR1 is MNHNS and CDR2 is SASEGT in the germline V gene. V lost 5 bases, J lost 5 bases, and 7 bases stayed unmatched. This chain's CDR3 is CASSPRTGDDEQYF. CDR3 DNA sequence: TGTGCCAGCAGTCCAAGGACAGGGGACGACGAGCAGTACTTC.

V usage is TRBV11-2 and J usage is TRBJ2-5; 13 bases agree with TRBD2. The CDR3 runs 15 residues. After removal of 8 bases from V and 5 bases from J, the junction contained 8 bases not matched to a gene. Germline-derived CDR1 and CDR2 are SGHAT and FQNNGV. CDR3 in DNA: TGTGCCAGCGCGACTAGCGGGGGGCAGAAGGAGACCCAGTACTTC. Its translation is CASATSGGQKETQYF.

The V gene is TRBV12-3 or TRBV12-4, the J gene TRBJ2-7; 13 nucleotides line up with TRBD2. The CDR3 runs to 13 residues. Trimming cost V 9 bases and J 6 bases; bases outside gene matches: 5. CDR3 sequence reads: CASGLAGVSEQYF. CDR3 DNA: TGTGCCAGTGGACTAGCGGGAGTAAGCGAGCAGTACTTC.

This clonotype was detected only a few times. The chain has TRBV24-1 and TRBJ2-1, with 8 bases that match TRBD2. The CDR3 runs 16 residues. CDR1 is KGHDR and CDR2 is SFDVKD in the germline V gene. Trimming cost V 4 bases and J 1 base; bases outside gene matches: 5. The CDR3 here is CATSDPTSGSYNEQFF. CDR3 DNA: TGTGCCACCAGTGACCCCACTAGCGGATCCTACAATGAGCAGTTCTTC.

In this sample, this clonotype turned up many times. The genes are TRBV7-2 and TRBJ2-1, with a weak D call TRBD1 (5 bases). Germline loops: CDR1 SGHTA, CDR2 FQGNSA. The CDR3 extends over 14 amino acids. Trimming removed 7 bases at V and 8 bases at J, with 18 bases between. This CDR3 is CASTQGQRLDEQFF. In nucleotides, the CDR3 is TGTGCCAGCACCCAGGGCCAAAGGCTCGATGAGCAGTTCTTC.